This T cell receptor (beta chain) emerged from a study of shared clonotypes between healthy human individuals. Whole-study results and caveats: Generally, naive subsets (rather than memory subsets) showed larger estimated richness. Among four donors, about 5% of naive CD4 clonotypes were found in common.

Trimming cost V 4 bases and J 1 base, with 13 bases left between them. Per the germline V gene, CDR1 is SNHLY and CDR2 is FYNNEI. The CDR3 is 15 residues long. The protocol was immunoSEQ multiplex PCR, while the TCRdb copy is restricted to in-frame clones and leaves out a portion. The table lists more than 2,000,000 clones, approximately 92% of them singletons. Every donor, a Caucasian adult, lived in Nashville, Tennessee. A note on this clone: Its cognate antigen is unknown.

Specimen: naive CD4+ T cells sorted from blood. Indicated subset: CD45RA+ positively selected. V is TRBV2 and J is TRBJ1-1; D uncertain. The sequence was obtained from a man in his late teens or twenties in good health. In DNA, the CDR3 is TGTGCCAGCAGTGGAAGTCCACGGGGGAACACTGAAGCTTTCTTT. As protein: CASSGSPRGNTEAFF.